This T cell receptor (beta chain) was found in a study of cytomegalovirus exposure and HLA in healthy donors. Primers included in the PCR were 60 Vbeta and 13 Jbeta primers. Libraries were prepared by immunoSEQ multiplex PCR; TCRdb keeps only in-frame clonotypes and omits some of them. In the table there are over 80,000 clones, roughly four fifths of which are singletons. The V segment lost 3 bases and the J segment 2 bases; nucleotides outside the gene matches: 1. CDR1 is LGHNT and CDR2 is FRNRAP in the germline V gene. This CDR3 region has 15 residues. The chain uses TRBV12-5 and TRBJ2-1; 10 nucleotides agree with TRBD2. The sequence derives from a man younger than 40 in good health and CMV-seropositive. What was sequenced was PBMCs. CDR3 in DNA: TGTGCTAGTGGTTTCCTAGCGGGGGCCTACAATGAGCAGTTCTTC. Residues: CASGFLAGAYNEQFF.